This TCR beta chain was profiled in a study of cytomegalovirus exposure and HLA in healthy donors. Both 60 Vbeta primers and 13 Jbeta primers went into the PCR. The repertoire was sequenced with immunoSEQ multiplex PCR; TCRdb's copy has only in-frame clones and lacks some. The sample records under 200,000 clones, around 77% being singletons. The sample consisted of PBMCs. The TCR was taken from a man in his fifties or sixties in good health and CMV-seronegative.

For the CDR3, the DNA is TGTGCCAGCAGCTTAGGGCAGGGGAACACCGGGGAGCTGTTTTTT. Its translation is CASSLGQGNTGELFF. The genes are TRBV7-6 and TRBJ2-2, with a possible D match to TRBD1 (5 bases). Between the trimmed V and J ends, which lost 1 base and 1 base, there was a span of 7 bases. Germline CDR1 reads SGHVS; CDR2 reads FNYEAQ. This CDR3 spans 15 amino acids.